A selection of T cell receptor beta chains follows, all from one sample in a study of graft-versus-host responses after intestinal transplantation. Profiling relied on immunoSEQ multiplex PCR, and the TCRdb table lists in-frame clones only, not all of them. The sample contains about 17,000 clones, approximately 79% of which appear only once. Sample: ileum tissue, taken approximately 420 days after intestinal transplant. Receptors originate from a human patient who received an intestinal transplant, so some T cells may come from the graft donor. CDR3s include the opening cysteine and the closing phenylalanine or tryptophan.

>TRBV10-3|TRBJ2-7
CAISDPGRNTYEQYF
>TRBV18|TRBJ1-5
CASSPQAGGNQPQHF
>TRBV5-5|TRBJ2-5
CASTPAPGLGETQYF
>TRBV18|TRBJ1-1
CASSGQENTEAFF
>TRBV7-9|TRBJ1-2
CASSYPGWVGYTF
>TRBV4-3|TRBJ2-1
CASSQGMTSGRVNEQFF
>TRBV29-1|TRBJ2-3
CSVEQAVGADTQYF
>TRBV6-5|.
CASSNRDRGYEQYF
>TRBV5-5|TRBJ2-1
CASSLTSRPPYNEQFF
>TRBV2|TRBJ2-7
CASSALDRQYF
>TRBV4-1|TRBJ1-6
CASSQDAGRDNSPLHF
>TRBV7-2|TRBJ2-1
CASRPTGGYTMDEQFF
>TRBV19|TRBJ2-7
CASSMRPYYEQYF
>TRBV6-1|TRBJ2-7
CASSDVGQPTYEQYF
>TRBV6-5|TRBJ1-2
CASSPPTGPAGYTF
>TRBV28|TRBJ1-6
CASTIATGTANSPLHF
>TRBV19|.
CASSEQGYEQYF
>TRBV2|TRBJ2-1
CASSGSGGSYNEQFF
>TRBV6-8|TRBJ2-1
CATSGYRSVNEQFF
>TRBV27|TRBJ2-3
CTSSPPWEDTQYF